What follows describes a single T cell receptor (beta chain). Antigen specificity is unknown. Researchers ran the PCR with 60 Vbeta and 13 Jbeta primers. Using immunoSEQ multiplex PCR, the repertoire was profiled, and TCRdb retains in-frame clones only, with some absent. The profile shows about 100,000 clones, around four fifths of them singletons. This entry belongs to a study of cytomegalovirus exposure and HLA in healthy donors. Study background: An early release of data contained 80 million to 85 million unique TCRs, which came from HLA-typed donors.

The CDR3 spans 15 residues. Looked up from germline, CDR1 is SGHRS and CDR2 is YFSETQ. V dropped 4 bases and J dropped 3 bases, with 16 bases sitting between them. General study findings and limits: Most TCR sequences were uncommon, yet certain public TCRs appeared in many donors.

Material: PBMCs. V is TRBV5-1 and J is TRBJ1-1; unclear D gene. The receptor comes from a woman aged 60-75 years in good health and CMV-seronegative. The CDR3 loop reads CASSQDSNPDTEAFF. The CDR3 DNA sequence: TGCGCCAGCAGCCAGGACTCAAACCCGGACACTGAAGCTTTCTTT.